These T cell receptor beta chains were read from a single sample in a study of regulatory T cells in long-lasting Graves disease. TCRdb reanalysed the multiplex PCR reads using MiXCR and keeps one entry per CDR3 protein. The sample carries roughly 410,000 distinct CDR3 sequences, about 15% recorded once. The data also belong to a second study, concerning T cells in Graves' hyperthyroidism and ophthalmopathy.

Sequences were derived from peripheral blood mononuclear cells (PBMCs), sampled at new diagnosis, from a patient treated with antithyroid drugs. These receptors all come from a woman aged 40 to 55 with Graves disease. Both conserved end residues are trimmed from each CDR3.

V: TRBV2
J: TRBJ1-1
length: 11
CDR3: ASRDPVNTEAF

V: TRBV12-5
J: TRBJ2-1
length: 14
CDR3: ASGGAGTGPYNEQF

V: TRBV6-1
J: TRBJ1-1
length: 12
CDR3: ASTTDRSISEAF

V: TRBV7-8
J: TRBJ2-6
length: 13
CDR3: ASSLQSSGANVLT

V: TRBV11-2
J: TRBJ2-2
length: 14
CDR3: ASSPPGLSTTGELF

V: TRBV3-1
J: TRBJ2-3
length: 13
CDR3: ASSQGAIRTDTQY

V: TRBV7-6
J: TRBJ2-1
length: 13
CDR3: ASSLSASLYNEQF

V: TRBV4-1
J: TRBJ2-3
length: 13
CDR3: ASSPYERETDTQY

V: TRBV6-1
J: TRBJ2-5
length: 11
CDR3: ASNGSPGETQY

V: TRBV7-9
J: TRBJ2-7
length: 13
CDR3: ASSHPGTGFYEQY

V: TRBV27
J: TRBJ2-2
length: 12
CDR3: ASRSGANTGELF

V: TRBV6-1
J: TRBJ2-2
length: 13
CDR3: ASRGGGALTGELF

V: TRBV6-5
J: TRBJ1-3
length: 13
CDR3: ASSYSMGEENTIY

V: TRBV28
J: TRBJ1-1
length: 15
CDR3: ASSPPYRQPGGTEAF

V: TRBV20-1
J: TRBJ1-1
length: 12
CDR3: SASSGAMNTEAF

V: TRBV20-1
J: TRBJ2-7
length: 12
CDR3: SARSGGSVYEQY

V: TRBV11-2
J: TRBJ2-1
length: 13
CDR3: ASRSGQGGYNEQF

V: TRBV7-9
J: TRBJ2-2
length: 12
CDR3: ASRSTGDTGELF

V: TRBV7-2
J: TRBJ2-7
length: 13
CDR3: ASSLLAGPTYEQY

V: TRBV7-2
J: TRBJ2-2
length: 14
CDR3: ASSLGLARGGGELF

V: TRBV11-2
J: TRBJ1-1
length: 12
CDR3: ASSTQGGNTEAF

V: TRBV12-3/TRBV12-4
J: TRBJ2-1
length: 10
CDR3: ASTPRTGEQF